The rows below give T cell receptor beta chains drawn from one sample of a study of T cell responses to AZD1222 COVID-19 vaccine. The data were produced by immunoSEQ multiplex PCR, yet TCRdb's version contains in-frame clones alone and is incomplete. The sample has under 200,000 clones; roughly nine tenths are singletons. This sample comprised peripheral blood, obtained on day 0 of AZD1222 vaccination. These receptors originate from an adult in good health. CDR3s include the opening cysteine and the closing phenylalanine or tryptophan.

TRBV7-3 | CASSPGTGGYEQYF
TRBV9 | CASSPSQETQYF
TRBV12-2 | CASRSPGNTEAFF
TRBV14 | CASSHLRGTGVDNEQFF
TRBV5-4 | CASTRDSTAYEQYF
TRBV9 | CASSKDRGHPLDEQFF
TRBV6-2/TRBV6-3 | CASTYSGLPTGQYF
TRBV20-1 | CSASPGTMNTEAFF
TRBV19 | CASSIKGSSNQPQHF
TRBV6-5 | CASRIDRGEGQPQHF
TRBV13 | CASSPPAGQGAIGELFF
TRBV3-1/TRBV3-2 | CASSHDINSRSYNSPLHF
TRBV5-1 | CASSLEAGLRTGELFF
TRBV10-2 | CASTQLAEQYF
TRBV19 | CASNIAAAYTNTEAFF
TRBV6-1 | CASSEDRGNGNTIYF
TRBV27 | CASSLSRNNEKLFF
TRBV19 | CASSIGWQPQHF
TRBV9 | CASSISSGSYEQYF
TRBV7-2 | CASRKKAGTVKETQYF
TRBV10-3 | CAIRDGNNYGYTF
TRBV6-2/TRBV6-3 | CASSYVRGLEAYEQYF
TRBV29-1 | CSVIGAVTIGYTF
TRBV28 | CASTLGGFSYEQYF
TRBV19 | CASSIQRTSYNEQFF
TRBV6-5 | CASSYSRQDGNTIYF
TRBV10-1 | CASSDYSYGYTF
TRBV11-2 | CASTPGGQIYEQYF
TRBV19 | CASSLRQGSTGELFF
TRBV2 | CASSDASLLNYGYTF
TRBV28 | CASTRTGMNTEAFF
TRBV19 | CATGGTYEQYF
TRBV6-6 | CASSPIGGTVGYGQPQHF
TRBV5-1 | CASSLERVSYEQYF
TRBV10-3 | CAISESSGGAGELFF
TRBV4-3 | CASSQEMQGGQPQHF
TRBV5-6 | CASSLYDRVFEAFF